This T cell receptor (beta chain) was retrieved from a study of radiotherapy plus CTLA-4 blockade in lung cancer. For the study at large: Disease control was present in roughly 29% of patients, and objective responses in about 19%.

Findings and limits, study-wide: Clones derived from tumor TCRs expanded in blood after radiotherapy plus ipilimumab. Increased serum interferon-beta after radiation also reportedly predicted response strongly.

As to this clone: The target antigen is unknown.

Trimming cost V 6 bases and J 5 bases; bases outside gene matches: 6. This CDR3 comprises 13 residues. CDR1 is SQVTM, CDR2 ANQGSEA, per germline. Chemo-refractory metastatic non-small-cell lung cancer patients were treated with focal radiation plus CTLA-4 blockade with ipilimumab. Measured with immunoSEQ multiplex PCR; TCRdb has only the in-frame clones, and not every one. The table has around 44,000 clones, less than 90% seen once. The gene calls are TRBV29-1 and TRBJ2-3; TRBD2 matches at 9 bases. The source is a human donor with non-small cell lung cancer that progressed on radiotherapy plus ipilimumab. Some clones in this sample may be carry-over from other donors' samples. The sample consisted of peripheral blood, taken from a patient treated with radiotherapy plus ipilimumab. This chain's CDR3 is CSVRTSALDTQYF. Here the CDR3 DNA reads TGCAGCGTGAGGACTAGCGCCTTAGATACGCAGTATTTT.